What follows are 20 T cell receptor beta chains derived from one specimen sequenced in a study of molecular identifiers for immune sequencing clone quantification. In TCRdb, the PCR reads were re-called with MiXCR into one record per CDR3 protein. The sample contains 350,000 or so distinct CDR3 sequences, over 20% of which appear only once. The sequenced sample consisted of naive CD8+ T cells from blood, with Jurkat cell RNA spiked in. Subset indicated: FACS-sorted CD8+CD4-CCR7+CD45RA+ naive T cells. These receptors were obtained from a human donor in good health. Some libraries in this study had Jurkat cell RNA spiked in.

Notes on this clonotype: A much larger clonotype is one base distant, so this may be a read error. This rearrangement joins TRBV7-8 to TRBJ1-2; D might be TRBD1 (6 bases). CDR1 is SGHVS, CDR2 FQNEAQ, per germline. The CDR3 spans 16 residues. CDR3 sequence: CASSLEQGLRSYGHTF. The CDR3 DNA follows: TGTGCCAGCAGCCTAGAACAGGGTCTGAGAAGCTATGGCCACACCTTC.

This clonotype was detected ten times or more. This chain uses TRBV6-6 with TRBJ2-1; 10 nucleotides line up with TRBD2. Losses at the gene ends were 6 bases for V and 5 bases for J; bases not matched to a gene: 7. Germline CDR1 MNHNY, CDR2 SVGAGI (reference sequence). The CDR3 runs to 15 residues. The CDR3 loop is CASRRTSGENNEQFF. The CDR3 nucleotides are TGTGCCAGCAGACGCACTAGCGGGGAGAACAATGAGCAGTTCTTC.

V gene TRBV7-9 combines with J gene TRBJ1-1; no firm D call. CDR3 size: 16 residues. Trimming left V 3 bases short and J 0 bases short, with 14 bases between. CDR1 is SEHNR and CDR2 is FQNEAQ in the germline V gene (reference sequence). CDR3 sequence: CASSFVVGVMNTEAFF. The CDR3 DNA reads TGTGCCAGCAGCTTCGTCGTGGGTGTTATGAACACTGAAGCTTTCTTT.

This clonotype was counted ten times or more. The V call is TRBV7-9, the J call TRBJ2-3; 10 bases agree with TRBD1. Germline trimming cut 7 bases from V and 5 bases from J; bases unmatched to any gene: 9. CDR1 and CDR2 (germline): SEHNR, FQNEAQ (reference sequence). CDR3 size: 15 residues. The CDR3 protein is CASNLPGTGEDTQYF. The CDR3 region has the DNA TGTGCCAGCAACCTTCCCGGGACAGGGGAAGATACGCAGTATTTT.

V is TRBV19 and J is TRBJ1-5; D is ambiguous. The V and J ends lost 5 bases and 5 bases respectively, with 7 bases between them. CDR1 is LNHDA, CDR2 SQIVND, per germline (reference sequence). This CDR3 comprises 12 residues. CDR3 DNA sequence: TGTGCCAGTAGTTTGGGTTATCAGCCCCAGCATTTT. Protein product: CASSLGYQPQHF.

This rearrangement joins TRBV27 to TRBJ2-7; the D gene could be TRBD1 or TRBD2 (5 bases each). The V end was cut by 6 bases, the J end by 12 bases, with 18 bases between. The germline V gene has CDR1 MNHEY and CDR2 SMNVEV (reference sequence). The CDR3 spans 12 residues. The CDR3 coding sequence is TGTGCCAGCAGGGCCCCGGGGCCCAGGGTGTACTTC. Translating gives CASRAPGPRVYF.

Concerning this clonotype: This CDR3 is missing its conserved last phenylalanine or tryptophan, likely due to a read error. The CDR3 spells CASSPDRDEQYS. In DNA, the CDR3 is TGTGCCAGCAGCCCGGACAGGGACGAGCAGTACTCC. The rearrangement uses TRBV7-9 and TRBJ2-7; 8 bases line up with TRBD1. The CDR3 extends over 12 amino acids. The trim removed 5 bases at V and 5 bases at J, leaving 2 bases unmatched. The V gene's germline CDR1 is SEHNR and CDR2 FQNEAQ (reference sequence).

Many counts were recorded for this clonotype. V and J are TRBV7-2 and TRBJ2-7; tentative D call: TRBD2 (6 bases). Germline CDR1 and CDR2: SGHTA and FQGNSA. Deletions cut 5 bases from V and 7 bases from J, with 12 bases between. This CDR3 comprises 12 residues. The CDR3 sequence is CASSPGLLEQYF. CDR3 nucleotides: TGTGCCAGCAGCCCAGGACTATTAGAGCAGTACTTC.

A note on this clonotype: A much larger clone lies one base from this, so it may be a read error. J is TRBJ1-1 and V is TRBV14; D uncertain. Germline CDR1 and CDR2: SGHDN and FVKESK. This CDR3 region has 17 residues. The CDR3 here is CASNQDAGPLLNTEAFF. The CDR3 DNA is TGTGCCAGCAACCAAGATGCAGGTCCATTATTGAACACTGAAGCTTTCTTT. Looking up the rest from reference TRBV14 and TRBJ1-1 gives the full variable domain: EAGVTQFPSHSVIEKGQTVTLRCDPISGHDNLYWYRRVMGKEIKFLLHFVKESKQDESGMPNNRFLAERTGGTYSTLKVQPAELEDSGVYFCASNQDAGPLLNTEAFFGQGTRLTVV.

This clonotype was counted many times. The chain combines TRBV9 with TRBJ2-3; no firm D call. The germline V gene has CDR1 SGDLS and CDR2 YYNGEE. With 7 bases removed from V and 3 bases from J, the gap between germline ends came to 15 bases. CDR3 length equals 14 residues. In DNA form, the CDR3 reads TGTGCCAGCTCCTCGGGCCCGACTACAGATACGCAGTATTTT. Its translation: CASSSGPTTDTQYF.

The chain employs TRBV27 and TRBJ2-7; D perhaps matches TRBD2 (5 bases). There are 13 residues in the CDR3. The V gene's germline CDR1 is MNHEY and CDR2 SMNVEV (reference sequence). The V gene lost 10 bases and the J gene lost 4 bases, with 17 bases spanning the gap. CDR3 loop: CATQRRPGYEQYF. CDR3 bases: TGTGCCACCCAGCGGCGACCAGGATACGAGCAGTACTTC.

This clonotype was seen many times. The chain's CDR3 is CASSELVQGDYGYTF. Written as DNA, the CDR3 is TGTGCCAGCAGTGAATTGGTACAGGGGGACTATGGCTACACCTTC. The gene calls are TRBV6-1 and TRBJ1-2, with TRBD1 matching 8 bases. CDR1 MNHNS and CDR2 SASEGT come from the germline V gene. This CDR3 spans 15 amino acids. Trimming at V came to 2 bases and at J to 3 bases, leaving 5 bases not matched to a gene.

V and J are TRBV11-2 and TRBJ1-4, with D perhaps matching TRBD1 (5 bases). The CDR3 has 13 amino acids. V was cut by 8 bases and J by 0 bases, with 7 bases left in between. The V gene's germline CDR1 is SGHAT and CDR2 FQNNGV. The CDR3 sequence: CASGAATNEKLFF. Written as DNA, the CDR3 is TGTGCCAGCGGGGCTGCAACTAATGAAAAACTGTTTTTT. Full variable domain (missing parts from reference TRBV11-2 and TRBJ1-4): EAGVAQSPRYKIIEKRQSVAFWCNPISGHATLYWYQQILGQGPKLLIQFQNNGVVDDSQLPKDRFSAERLKGVDSTLKIQPAKLEDSAVYLCASGAATNEKLFFGSGTQLSVL.

At least ten counts were recorded for this clonotype. V and J are TRBV4-1 and TRBJ2-5; tentative D call: TRBD2 (6 bases). Deletions cut 1 base from V and 2 bases from J, with 17 bases between. The CDR3 is made up of 17 amino acids. The germline V gene encodes CDR1 MGHRA and CDR2 YSYEKL. The CDR3 region has the DNA TGCGCCAGCAGCCAAGTTTCCGGGCCAGGGACTCAAGAGACCCAGTACTTC. It translates to CASSQVSGPGTQETQYF.

In this sample, this clonotype turned up a few times. The chain has TRBV4-3 and TRBJ2-1, with 9 nucleotides matching TRBD2. Germline-derived CDR1 and CDR2 are LGHNA and YSLEER. The CDR3 totals 15 residues. The V and J ends lost 3 bases and 5 bases, in that order; junction bases with no gene match: 5. The CDR3 DNA follows: TGCGCCAGCAGCCAGGAGCGGGAGGCACACAATGAGCAGTTCTTC. Its translation is CASSQEREAHNEQFF.

The sample holds many counts of this clonotype. This rearrangement joins TRBV11-2 to TRBJ1-6; no clear D gene. V lost 3 bases, J lost 8 bases, and 14 bases lay in between. CDR1 SGHAT and CDR2 FQNNGV come from the germline V gene. The CDR3 runs to 15 residues. In nucleotides, the CDR3 is TGTGCCAGCAGCTTTGCCGGGCGGTGGGATTCACCCCTCCACTTT. It is translated as CASSFAGRWDSPLHF.

This clonotype was seen many times. This chain links TRBV4-1 with TRBJ1-5; D is unresolved. Per the germline V gene, CDR1 is MGHRA and CDR2 is YSYEKL. V lost 1 base, J lost 6 bases, and 13 bases lay in between. This CDR3 is built from 15 residues. The CDR3 bases are TGCGCCAGCAGCCAAGTTTATGGGTTTAGTCAGCCCCAGCATTTT. Translation: CASSQVYGFSQPQHF.

This clonotype occurred many times. The rearrangement joins TRBV19 to TRBJ1-1, with D possibly matching TRBD1 (5 bases). Germline V gives CDR1 LNHDA, CDR2 SQIVND (reference sequence). Between the trimmed V and J ends, which lost 6 bases and 1 base, there was a span of 12 bases. The CDR3 loop spans 14 amino acids. The CDR3 DNA reads TGTGCCAGTAGGACTCCGGACAAGAACACTGAAGCTTTCTTT. The encoded protein is CASRTPDKNTEAFF.

This clonotype was counted ten times or more. This chain uses TRBV6-2 or TRBV6-3 with TRBJ1-2, with D uncertain. CDR1 and CDR2 (germline): MNHEY, SVGEGT. This CDR3 is built from 14 residues. With 2 bases removed from V and 4 bases from J, the gap between germline ends came to 11 bases. The CDR3 region has the DNA TGTGCCAGCAGTTACGGAGGCCTCTTCTATGGCTACACCTTC. Translation gives CASSYGGLFYGYTF.

The sample holds many counts of this clonotype. The V call is TRBV13, the J call TRBJ2-4; D unresolved. CDR1 is PRHDT, CDR2 FYEKMQ, per germline (reference sequence). The germline V and J ends were trimmed by 1 base and 1 base, with 17 bases remaining between them. The CDR3 is made up of 18 amino acids. CDR3 residues: CASSLVGTVDRAKNIQYF. The CDR3 DNA sequence: TGTGCCAGCAGCTTAGTCGGCACCGTCGATCGGGCCAAAAACATTCAGTACTTC. Full variable domain (outside the CDR3, taken from reference TRBV13 and TRBJ2-4): AAGVIQSPRHLIKEKRETATLKCYPIPRHDTVYWYQQGPGQDPQFLISFYEKMQSDKGSIPDRFSAQQFSDYHSELNMSSLELGDSALYFCASSLVGTVDRAKNIQYFGAGTRLSVL.